The clone carrying this TCR beta chain occurred a few times. These data come from a study of blood T cell repertoires in COVID-19. Study details: Collection of acute and convalescent COVID-19 samples took place in the United States, Italy and Spain. From T cells, B-cell-depleted T cells, or PBMCs came the material, which was cDNA or gDNA.

In the original processing: The authors estimated nucleated cell counts from reference gene primer amplification. The assay was immunoSEQ multiplex PCR, and TCRdb's table has in-frame clones only and misses some. V, J and clone size reflect that table, while D and trimming were determined from the DNA. There are 50,000 to 55,000 clones in the sample; approximately 87% occur only once, and approximately 3.8% lies in the top ten. Germline V gene sequence: CDR1 SQVTM, CDR2 ANQGSEA. The length of the CDR3 is 10 residues. The trim removed 7 bases at V and 6 bases at J, leaving 2 bases unmatched. The chain couples TRBV29-1 to TRBJ1-1; TRBD1 matches 7 bases. Sequencing was carried out using peripheral blood. This TCR was recovered from a man in his fifties with acute or convalescent COVID-19. CDR3 in DNA: TGCAGCGCAGACAGGGCTGAAGCTTTCTTT. This gives the protein CSADRAEAFF.